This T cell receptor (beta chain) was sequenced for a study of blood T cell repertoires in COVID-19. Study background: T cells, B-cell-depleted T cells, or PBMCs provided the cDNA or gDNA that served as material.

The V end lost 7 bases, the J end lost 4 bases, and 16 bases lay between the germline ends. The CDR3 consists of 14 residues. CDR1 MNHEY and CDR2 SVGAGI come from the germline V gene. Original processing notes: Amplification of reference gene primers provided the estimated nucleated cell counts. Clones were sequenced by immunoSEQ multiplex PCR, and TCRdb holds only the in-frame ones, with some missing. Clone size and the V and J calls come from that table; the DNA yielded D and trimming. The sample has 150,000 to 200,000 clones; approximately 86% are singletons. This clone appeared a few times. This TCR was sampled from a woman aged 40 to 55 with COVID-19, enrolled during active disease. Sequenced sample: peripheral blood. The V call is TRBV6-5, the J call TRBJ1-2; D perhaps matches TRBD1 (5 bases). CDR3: CASTPRGGGYGYTF. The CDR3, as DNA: TGTGCCAGCACCCCGCGGGGGGGTGGCTATGGCTACACCTTC.